This entry lists 16 T cell receptor beta chains sequenced from one sample in a study of tumor and adjacent non-tumor tissue in lung cancer (dated by TCRdb to 2017 to 2018). The method was multiplex PCR. Sequencing instrument: Illumina HiSeq 2500. TCRbeta libraries were constructed through three rounds of nested PCR with primers (Table S4) according to protocols adapted from ARM-PCR. TCRdb took the public reads, trimmed them with fastp at Q25, ran MiXCR for clone calling and kept in-frame beta chains. Rows merge per CDR3 protein into single entries with the most common DNA and genes. Counted in this sample were around 210,000 distinct CDR3 sequences; 70% to 75% of them appeared once. Around 27% of the sample is held by the ten biggest clonotypes. RNA was extracted from bulk unsorted tissue and checked for quality with a NanoDrop ND-1000 and an Agilent 2100. Specimen: lung tumor tissue. The receptors come from a man aged 55 to 70 with non-small cell lung cancer.

This clonotype was counted a single time. A junction boundary mismatches the germline segment, possibly from a read error. The genes are TRBV29-1 and TRBJ2-7, with 8 nucleotides matching TRBD1. The CDR3 contains 14 residues. The germline V gene has CDR1 SQVTM and CDR2 ANQGSEA. In DNA form, the CDR3 reads TGTAGCATGAGGGGGGACAGGCAACACAACGAGCAGTACTTC. The encoded protein is CSMRGDRQHNEQYF.

Remarks on this clonotype: A much larger clone differs by one base, so this may be a read error. V and J are TRBV12-3 or TRBV12-4 and TRBJ1-6; possible D gene TRBD1, 6 bases. There are 15 residues in the CDR3. V was shortened by 3 bases and J by 5 bases, with 11 bases between the two germline ends. Written as DNA, the CDR3 is TGTGCCAGCAGTTTTTCAGGGGACCATAATTCACCCCTCCACTTT. Its protein is CASSFSGDHNSPLHF.

Of note for this clonotype: The conserved phenylalanine or tryptophan is not found at the CDR3 terminus, so this likely reflects a read error. The chain has TRBV11-3 and TRBJ2-5, with no clear D. Germline CDR1 reads SGHNT; CDR2 reads YENEEA. The CDR3 is 15 residues long. The V and J ends lost 3 bases and 2 bases respectively, with 13 bases between them. The CDR3: CASSLQAWGQETQYS. The CDR3 DNA is TGTGCCAGCAGCTTGCAAGCGTGGGGACAAGAGACCCAGTACTCC.

V is TRBV6-9 and J is TRBJ2-5; TRBD1 matches at 8 bases. After removal of 6 bases from V and 5 bases from J, the junction contained 14 bases not matched to a gene. The CDR3 has 16 amino acids. Per the germline V gene, CDR1 is MNHGY and CDR2 is SVAAGI. DNA of the CDR3: TGTGCCAGCAGAAGTAGAACAGGGGGGTGGAGGGAGACCCAGTACTTC. Translated: CASRSRTGGWRETQYF.

For this clonotype: At one end, the junction sequence differs from germline, possibly due to a read error. The J gene is TRBJ2-7, the V gene TRBV6-5; D could derive from TRBD1 or TRBD2 (5 bases each). The length of the CDR3 is 15 residues. Germline V gene data show CDR1 as MNHEY and CDR2 as SVGAGI. In DNA, the CDR3 is TGTGCCAGAGGCATTGGGGGAGTCACTCGCTACGAGCATTACTTC. Translated: CARGIGGVTRYEHYF.

With respect to this clonotype: This may arise from a read error, as a much more abundant clone is one base away. V usage is TRBV5-1 and J usage is TRBJ2-6; 7 bases are shared with TRBD2. Germline-derived CDR1 and CDR2 are SGHRS and YFSETQ. J gave up 4 bases and V 4 bases, and 11 bases lay outside the gene matches. The CDR3 has 17 amino acids. CDR3 in amino acids: CASSPGLVGAGANVLTF. CDR3 DNA sequence: TGCGCCAGCAGCCCAGGACTAGTGGGAGCGGGGGCCAACGTCCTGACTTTC.

With regard to this clonotype: At one end the junction does not follow the germline gene, possibly because of a read error. This rearrangement joins TRBV5-5 to TRBJ2-3; 11 bases map to TRBD2. Germline CDR1 SGHKS, CDR2 YYEKEE (reference sequence). CDR3 length: 16 residues. CDR3 amino acids: CASSRPLAGGPDMQYF. DNA for the CDR3: TGTGCCAGCAGCCGACCTTTAGCGGGAGGGCCAGATATGCAGTATTTT.

This clonotype appeared a few times. A read error may explain this, as a much larger clone is one base away. This rearrangement joins TRBV20-1 to TRBJ1-4; D is ambiguous. V dropped 0 bases and J dropped 8 bases, with 13 bases sitting between them. The CDR3 runs to 14 residues. CDR1 is DFQATT, CDR2 SNEGSKA, per germline (reference sequence). The CDR3 DNA sequence: TGCAGTGCTAGAGAGCTCCTACCGCCCGAAAAACTGTTTTTT. This codes for CSARELLPPEKLFF.

This clonotype was counted ten times or more. This chain joins TRBV6-1 and TRBJ1-2; tentative D call: TRBD1 (6 bases). The CDR3 extends over 14 amino acids. Germline V gene data show CDR1 as MNHNS and CDR2 as SASEGT. Trimming stripped 4 bases from V and 6 bases from J, with 15 bases between. The CDR3 loop reads CASSGLRRDNGYTF. The CDR3 nucleotides read TGTGCCAGCAGTGGTTTGCGTCGGGACAATGGCTACACCTTC.

The chain is built from TRBV24-1 and TRBJ1-2; 7 nucleotides line up with TRBD1. CDR3 length: 14 amino acids. Trimming cost V 3 bases and J 7 bases; bases outside gene matches: 7. Germline V gene sequence: CDR1 KGHDR, CDR2 SFDVKD. Here the CDR3 DNA reads TGTGCCACCAGTGATATTGACAGGGTTCGTGGCTACACCTTC. This gives the protein CATSDIDRVRGYTF.

A note on this clonotype: The conserved phenylalanine or tryptophan normally closing the CDR3 is absent here, so this likely arose from a read error. The gene calls are TRBV20-1 and TRBJ1-5; possible D gene TRBD1, 6 bases. V lost 4 bases to trimming and J lost 5 bases, with 15 bases between them. This CDR3 region has 14 residues. Germline values: CDR1 DFQATT, CDR2 SNEGSKA (reference sequence). The CDR3 DNA is TGCAGTGCTAACTCTGCAGGGGTCGATCAGCCCCAGCATTCT. This codes for CSANSAGVDQPQHS.

This clonotype was detected ten times or more. This rearrangement joins TRBV11-3 to TRBJ1-6, with 7 nucleotides matching TRBD1. This CDR3 region has 15 residues. V was clipped by 5 bases and J by 6 bases; unmatched bases: 7. Germline loops: CDR1 SGHNT, CDR2 YENEEA. The CDR3 bases are TGTGCCAGCAGCCCGTCAGGGGGGCTTAATTCACCCCTCCACTTT. It yields the protein CASSPSGGLNSPLHF.

Points on this clonotype: One junction end does not reproduce the germline sequence, and a read error may be involved. This chain links TRBV4-1 with TRBJ2-6; 9 bases match TRBD2. The CDR3 has 21 residues. Germline values: CDR1 MGHRA, CDR2 YSYEKL. For the CDR3, the DNA is TGCGCCAGTAGCCAAGTCACTAGCGGGTCTACACCCTACTCTGGGGCCAACGTCCTGACTTTC. Protein product: CASSQVTSGSTPYSGANVLTF.

About this clonotype: The junction departs from the called germline gene at one end, perhaps through a read error. The chain uses TRBV6-1 and TRBJ1-5, with TRBD1 matching over 7 bases. The CDR3 length is 15 residues. CDR1 is MNHNS, CDR2 SASEGT, per germline. CDR3 in amino acids: CASLGQDYSDQPQHF. In DNA form, the CDR3 reads TGTGCCAGTCTAGGACAGGACTATAGCGATCAGCCCCAGCATTTT.

This clonotype was seen once. This may be a read error: a much more frequent sequence differs by one nucleotide. The rearrangement uses TRBV12-3 or TRBV12-4 and TRBJ2-3; D not certain. Trimming cost V 7 bases and J 1 base, with 3 bases left between them. CDR3 length equals 11 residues. CDR3 nucleotides: TGTGCCAGCAACCGCACAGATACGCAGTATTTT. Protein sequence: CASNRTDTQYF.

This chain joins TRBV20-1 and TRBJ2-7, with TRBD1 matching over 8 bases. This CDR3 contains 12 residues. V dropped 8 bases and J dropped 5; count of bases not matched to a gene: 8. Per the germline V gene, CDR1 is DFQATT and CDR2 is SNEGSKA (reference sequence). The CDR3 spells CSSIGQGHEQYF. Here the CDR3 DNA reads TGCAGTTCTATAGGACAGGGCCACGAGCAGTACTTC.